This T cell receptor beta chain appears in the sequencing data of a study of CD8 T cells in ankylosing spondylitis. Generation of TCR beta libraries employed quantitative 5'-RACE incorporating molecular barcodes. TCRdb re-derived calls from the 5' RACE reads in MiXCR, one entry per CDR3 protein. The sample shows about 250,000 distinct CDR3 sequences, over 15% of them seen only once. The CDR3 contains 16 residues. Germline loops: CDR1 SGHTA, CDR2 FQGTGA. V gave up 1 base and J gave up 0 bases; unmatched junction bases: 2. This clonotype was seen a handful of times. Its specificity is not known. General study results and limits: One TCR beta motif, made up of about 8 highly homologous variants, appeared characteristic of ankylosing spondylitis blood. Existing reports had already noted some motif variants in reactive arthritis synovial fluid and blood.

This TCR derives from a male donor with ankylosing spondylitis or in good health (not recorded which). The rearrangement joins TRBV7-3 to TRBJ2-3; 9 bases map to TRBD2. Source material: blood, either unsorted or a sorted T cell fraction (not recorded which). CDR3 DNA sequence: TGTGCCAGCAGCTTAAAGGCGGGAGGGAGCACAGATACGCAGTATTTT. It translates to CASSLKAGGSTDTQYF.